This passage covers 10 T cell receptor beta chains from one sample sequenced in a study of blood T cells in healthy people across ages. Then a second PCR, running about 6 to 12 cycles, was carried out with a sample-barcoded 5' primer and a J-beta primer mix. TCRdb reprocessed the 5' RACE reads with MiXCR, giving one entry per CDR3 protein. This table holds about 780,000 distinct CDR3 sequences, 20% to 30% found once. The sample also formed part of further work on T cells of mothers and their children.

Sequenced material: blood. These receptor sequences come from a boy aged 5-17 years in good health.

V gene TRBV5-1 combines with J gene TRBJ1-2, with TRBD1 matching 7 bases. Germline loops: CDR1 SGHRS, CDR2 YFSETQ. Trimming at V came to 3 bases and at J to 3 bases, leaving 8 bases not matched to a gene. CDR3 length: 15 amino acids. The CDR3 DNA reads TGCGCCAGCAGCTGGAGGAACGGGACAGACTATGGCTACACCTTC. This gives the protein CASSWRNGTDYGYTF. Drawing the rest from reference TRBV5-1 and TRBJ1-2, the complete variable domain is KAGVTQTPRYLIKTRGQQVTLSCSPISGHRSVSWYQQTPGQGLQFLFEYFSETQRNKGNFPGRFSGRQFSNSRSEMNVSTLELGDSALYLCASSWRNGTDYGYTFGSGTRLTVV.

The gene calls are TRBV4-2 and TRBJ2-7; D unclear. Germline-derived CDR1 and CDR2 are LGHNA and YNFKEQ. CDR3 size: 16 residues. Trimming took 0 bases from V and 2 from J, leaving 14 bases between them. The CDR3 region is CASSQDGSAFPYEQYF. DNA of the CDR3: TGTGCCAGCAGCCAAGATGGGTCCGCATTTCCCTACGAGCAGTACTTC.

In this sample, this clonotype turned up a few times. V gene TRBV20-1 combines with J gene TRBJ2-7, with D possibly called TRBD1 or TRBD2 (5 bases each). Germline CDR1 reads DFQATT; CDR2 reads SNEGSKA (reference sequence). CDR3 length: 15 amino acids. V lost 3 bases, J lost 3 bases, and 18 bases lay in between. The CDR3 sequence is CSASPTGTPSYEQYF. The CDR3 DNA follows: TGCAGTGCTAGCCCTACCGGGACGCCGAGCTACGAGCAGTACTTC.

V and J are TRBV5-5 and TRBJ1-5; TRBD1 matches 8 bases. The CDR3 length is 15 residues. The junction had 10 bases not matched to a gene; V was cut back by 7 bases and J by 4 bases. Germline lookup yields CDR1 SGHKS and CDR2 YYEKEE (reference sequence). The CDR3 protein is CASAGGTGVNQPQHF. In DNA form, the CDR3 reads TGTGCCAGCGCGGGGGGGACAGGCGTTAATCAGCCCCAGCATTTT.

This clonotype was counted at least ten times. V and J are TRBV5-1 and TRBJ1-3; D gene uncertain. Deletions cut 4 bases from V and 0 bases from J, with 5 bases between. The CDR3 totals 13 residues. Germline CDR1 is SGHRS and CDR2 is YFSETQ. CDR3: CASSESSGNTIYF. CDR3 coding DNA: TGCGCCAGCAGCGAGAGCTCTGGAAACACCATATATTTT. The complete variable domain, with remaining parts taken from reference TRBV5-1 and TRBJ1-3, reads KAGVTQTPRYLIKTRGQQVTLSCSPISGHRSVSWYQQTPGQGLQFLFEYFSETQRNKGNFPGRFSGRQFSNSRSEMNVSTLELGDSALYLCASSESSGNTIYFGEGSWLTVV.

The sample holds a few counts of this clonotype. The J gene is TRBJ2-3, the V gene TRBV2; maybe TRBD1 (6 bases). The CDR3 covers 14 residues. V lost 5 bases to trimming and J lost 2 bases, with 11 bases between them. Germline values: CDR1 SNHLY, CDR2 FYNNEI. CDR3 sequence: CASSQQGHTDTQYF. The CDR3 bases are TGTGCCAGCAGTCAACAGGGCCACACAGATACGCAGTATTTT.

This clonotype was observed a handful of times. The chain couples TRBV28 to TRBJ1-3; D is perhaps TRBD1 (6 bases). Per the germline V gene, CDR1 is MDHEN and CDR2 is SYDVKM. The CDR3 runs to 14 residues. V was clipped by 4 bases and J by 4 bases, with 11 bases between them. CDR3 protein: CASSSRGSGNTIYF. The CDR3 DNA follows: TGTGCCAGCAGTTCCAGGGGTTCAGGAAACACCATATATTTT.

The table lists this clonotype with a few counts. This sequence joins TRBV6-5 and TRBJ2-7, with TRBD1 matching over 7 bases. The CDR3 totals 19 residues. Trimming cost V 2 bases and J 3 bases; bases outside gene matches: 19. CDR1 is MNHEY, CDR2 SVGAGI, per germline. The CDR3 here is CASSYPEGPRQGILYEQYF. The CDR3 DNA reads TGTGCCAGCAGTTACCCCGAGGGACCTAGACAGGGTATTCTCTACGAGCAGTACTTC.

This clonotype was seen only a few times. This chain uses TRBV27 with TRBJ2-7; the D is unclear. Trimming removed 3 bases at V and 8 bases at J, with 11 bases between. The CDR3 extends over 12 amino acids. Germline CDR1 is MNHEY and CDR2 is SMNVEV (reference sequence). Written as DNA, the CDR3 is TGTGCCAGCAGTTTCGCTAGTCCCAAGCAGTACTTC. Its protein is CASSFASPKQYF.

The chain has TRBV9 and TRBJ2-1, with D perhaps matching TRBD2 (5 bases). The V gene's germline CDR1 is SGDLS and CDR2 YYNGEE. The CDR3 has 14 residues. Between the trimmed V and J ends, which lost 4 bases and 7 bases, there was a span of 15 bases. CDR3 region: CASSFRQTGNEQFF. The CDR3 bases are TGTGCCAGCAGCTTCAGACAAACGGGGAATGAGCAGTTCTTC.